These T cell receptor beta chains were read from a single sample in a study of blood T cell repertoires in COVID-19. Some clones are missing from TCRdb's copy, which holds only in-frame ones; the method was immunoSEQ multiplex PCR. The sample contains around 300,000 clones, approximately 92% of which appear only once. Input material: PBMCs or T cells enriched from blood (not recorded which). Receptor source: a woman between 25 and 40 years old who had recovered from COVID-19. The CDR3 runs from the conserved cysteine through the conserved F or W. A D gene is named only where the DNA matches it firmly. Size is omitted from some rows. Given values are once, few, many or a class for expanded clones.

d_gene | abundance | j_gene | v_gene | CDR3aa | CDR3nt
NA | NA | TRBJ2-5 | TRBV19 | CASSTSRPQSRETQYF | TGTGCCAGTAGTACCTCCCGTCCCCAAAGCCGGGAGACCCAGTACTTC
NA | NA | TRBJ1-1 | TRBV6-4 | CASSDRYQGEAFF | TGTGCCAGCAGTGACCGATACCAGGGGGAAGCTTTCTTT
NA | NA | TRBJ1-2 | TRBV19 | CASRPTEDLYGYTF | TGTGCCAGTAGGCCGACAGAGGACCTCTATGGCTACACCTTC
TRBD2 | NA | TRBJ2-1 | TRBV11-2 | CASSLRLAGDFYNEQFF | TGTGCCAGCAGCTTGAGACTAGCGGGAGATTTCTACAATGAGCAGTTCTTC
NA | NA | TRBJ2-7 | TRBV29-1 | CSVRASTSYEQYF | TGCAGCGTCCGAGCTAGCACATCCTACGAGCAGTACTTC
NA | few | TRBJ1-5 | TRBV28 | CASSLYGSVGWIQPQHF | TGTGCCAGCAGTTTATACGGGTCGGTCGGTTGGATCCAGCCCCAGCATTTT
NA | NA | TRBJ1-3 | TRBV28 | CASSVETGRGNTIYF | TGTGCCAGCAGTGTGGAGACGGGGAGGGGAAACACCATATATTTT
TRBD1 | NA | TRBJ2-1 | TRBV6-2/TRBV6-3 | CASSFTGTGRHEQFF | TGTGCCAGCAGTTTCACCGGGACAGGGAGGCATGAGCAGTTCTTC
NA | once | TRBJ1-3 | TRBV6-1 | CASSEGGFSGNTIYF | TGTGCCAGCAGTGAGGGAGGGTTCTCTGGAAACACCATATATTTT
NA | many | TRBJ1-5 | TRBV5-6 | CASSLAGGNYQPQHF | TGTGCCAGCAGCTTGGCGGGGGGCAATTATCAGCCCCAGCATTTT
NA | few | TRBJ1-5 | TRBV7-9 | CASSLDFSTQHF | TGTGCCAGCAGCTTAGACTTTTCGACCCAGCATTTT
NA | NA | TRBJ2-7 | TRBV19 | CASSIAQTAPEQYF | TGTGCCAGTAGTATCGCGCAAACAGCTCCCGAGCAGTACTTC
NA | NA | TRBJ1-2 | TRBV3-1/TRBV3-2 | CASSQPANYGYTF | TGTGCCAGCAGCCAACCCGCTAACTATGGCTACACCTTC
TRBD1 | NA | TRBJ1-2 | TRBV9 | CASSESGGISGYTF | TGTGCCAGCAGCGAATCAGGGGGGATATCTGGCTACACCTTC
TRBD2 | NA | TRBJ2-7 | TRBV18 | CASSPIPSSGRRDEQYF | TGTGCCAGCTCACCAATACCATCTAGCGGGAGGAGGGACGAGCAGTACTTC
NA | once | TRBJ2-2 | TRBV15 | CATSRGMTGELFF | TGTGCCACCAGCAGGGGCATGACCGGGGAGCTGTTTTTT
NA | NA | TRBJ2-7 | TRBV7-8 | CASSPYNPRRAYEQYF | TGTGCCAGCAGCCCCTACAACCCGAGGAGGGCCTACGAGCAGTACTTC
NA | NA | TRBJ1-2 | TRBV12-3/TRBV12-4 | CASSFNNVKGYTF | TGTGCCAGCAGTTTTAACAATGTTAAGGGCTACACCTTC
NA | NA | TRBJ2-7 | TRBV21-1 | CASSKAEGNYEQYF | TGTGCCAGCAGCAAAGCGGAGGGAAACTACGAGCAGTACTTC
NA | few | TRBJ1-5 | TRBV28 | CASSPPYSNQPQHF | TGTGCCAGCAGTCCCCCTTATAGCAATCAGCCCCAGCATTTT
TRBD1 | few | TRBJ1-1 | TRBV11-3 | CASSSGTGGFEAFF | TGTGCCAGCAGCTCCGGGACAGGGGGCTTTGAAGCTTTCTTT
NA | NA | TRBJ1-3 | TRBV2 | CASSRGGWSHPRGNTIYF | TGTGCCAGCAGTCGGGGGGGCTGGTCGCATCCTCGAGGAAACACCATATATTTT
TRBD1 | NA | TRBJ1-2 | TRBV6-5 | CASGDSSNYGYTF | TGTGCCAGCGGGGACAGCTCTAACTATGGCTACACCTTC
NA | few | TRBJ1-3 | TRBV2 | CASSETAGNTIYF | TGTGCCAGCAGTGAGACAGCGGGAAACACCATATATTTT
NA | NA | TRBJ1-5 | TRBV28 | CASKGWEGDQPQHF | TGTGCCAGCAAGGGTTGGGAGGGCGATCAGCCCCAGCATTTT
TRBD1 | once | TRBJ1-2 | TRBV7-9 | CASSPAGTGGYGYTF | TGTGCCAGCAGCCCGGCCGGGACAGGGGGCTATGGCTACACCTTC
NA | NA | TRBJ2-4 | TRBV3-1/TRBV3-2 | CASSHRQLAKNIQYF | TGTGCCAGCAGCCACCGACAGCTAGCCAAAAACATTCAGTACTTC
TRBD1 | NA | TRBJ2-7 | TRBV19 | CASTPTGLNEQYF | TGTGCCAGTACTCCGACAGGGTTGAACGAGCAGTACTTC
NA | NA | TRBJ2-5 | TRBV5-6 | CASSNRAGAFTLQETQYF | TGTGCCAGCAGCAATCGGGCAGGGGCCTTCACCCTTCAAGAGACCCAGTACTTC
NA | NA | TRBJ2-1 | TRBV5-1 | CASSLPLLGAASYNEQFF | TGCGCCAGCAGCTTGCCACTCCTGGGCGCTGCCTCCTACAATGAGCAGTTCTTC
NA | NA | TRBJ2-2 | TRBV30 | CAWSTMGELFF | TGTGCCTGGAGTACAATGGGGGAGCTGTTTTTT
NA | NA | TRBJ2-5 | TRBV5-4 | CASSLDSRETQYF | TGTGCCAGCAGCCTCGACTCGAGAGAGACCCAGTACTTC
NA | NA | TRBJ1-2 | TRBV28 | CASSLTSYGYTF | TGTGCCAGCAGTTTAACAAGCTATGGCTACACCTTC
TRBD2 | NA | TRBJ2-3 | TRBV30 | CAWSIGTSGRTDTQYF | TGTGCCTGGAGTATTGGGACTAGCGGACGCACAGATACGCAGTATTTT
NA | once | TRBJ1-1 | TRBV19 | CASGPGQYNTEAFF | TGTGCCAGTGGCCCGGGACAATATAACACTGAAGCTTTCTTT
NA | NA | TRBJ2-7 | TRBV4-1 | CASSQEARAPYEQYF | TGCGCCAGCAGCCAAGAGGCGAGGGCCCCCTACGAGCAGTACTTC
NA | NA | TRBJ2-3 | TRBV11-1 | CASRTYTDTQYF | TGTGCCAGCAGAACATACACAGATACGCAGTATTTT
NA | NA | TRBJ1-5 | TRBV15 | CATSWTINQPQHF | TGTGCCACCAGTTGGACAATCAATCAGCCCCAGCATTTT
NA | NA | TRBJ1-4 | TRBV9 | CASSVGGSRNEKLFF | TGTGCCAGCAGCGTAGGCGGTAGTAGGAATGAAAAACTGTTTTTT
TRBD1 | NA | TRBJ1-5 | TRBV28 | CASSLITGGINQPQHF | TGTGCCAGCAGTTTGATCACAGGGGGGATCAATCAGCCCCAGCATTTT
NA | NA | TRBJ1-2 | TRBV18 | CASSHFTGNEDGYTF | TGTGCCAGCTCACATTTTACAGGGAACGAGGATGGCTACACCTTC
TRBD2 | many | TRBJ2-5 | TRBV6-2/TRBV6-3 | CASSNRAGVEETQYF | TGTGCCAGCAGTAACCGAGCGGGAGTCGAAGAGACCCAGTACTTC
NA | few | TRBJ2-1 | TRBV5-1 | CASSLPGAYNEQFF | TGCGCCAGCAGCTTGCCTGGAGCCTACAATGAGCAGTTCTTC
NA | NA | TRBJ2-3 | TRBV5-1 | CASSWGGQSGDTQYF | TGCGCCAGCAGCTGGGGAGGTCAGTCTGGGGATACGCAGTATTTT